The clone carrying this T cell receptor beta chain has ten or more counts. Antigen unknown. The data stem from a study of identical twins. MiXCR, applied by TCRdb to the 5' RACE reads, yields one record per CDR3 protein. Of 400,000 to 600,000 distinct CDR3 sequences listed, 20% to 25% were seen once; the top ten hold about 0.48%. General study points: Out-of-frame alpha sequences shared by twins were enriched for low generation probability.

CDR3 length: 14 residues. V lost 3 bases, J lost 6 bases, and 11 bases lay in between. The data were also submitted as part of a second study, on yellow fever vaccine responses in identical twins.

The clonotype comes from a young woman in good health. The V call is TRBV12-3 or TRBV12-4, the J call TRBJ2-2; D unresolved. Sequencing was performed on CD4+ T cells sorted from blood. The CDR3 spells CASSFSGWAGELFF. The CDR3 DNA is TGTGCCAGCAGTTTTTCAGGATGGGCCGGGGAGCTGTTTTTT.